Listed here are 32 T cell receptor beta chains from one sample, sequenced in a study of identical twins. TCRdb processed the 5' RACE reads anew with MiXCR; each CDR3 protein has one entry. This sample has around 95,000 distinct CDR3 sequences; 5.9% occur once, and the top ten carry over 9.5%. The sample comprised memory T cells sorted from blood. The receptor source for this set is a woman between 45 and 60 years old in good health.

This clonotype was observed a few times. The chain recombines TRBV11-2 with TRBJ2-7; maybe TRBD1 (5 bases). The CDR3 extends over 15 amino acids. The germline V gene encodes CDR1 SGHAT and CDR2 FQNNGV. Trimming pared 0 bases from V and 5 bases from J, leaving 14 bases between. In nucleotides, the CDR3 is TGTGCCAGCAGCTTAGATAAAAACAGGCTCAACGAGCAGTACGTC. This encodes CASSLDKNRLNEQYV.

This clonotype was counted ten times or more. CDR3 nucleotide sequence: TGCGCCAGCAGCCCCTCAGTGGGTGGCTACAATGAGCAGTTCTTC. It specifies CASSPSVGGYNEQFF. The J gene is TRBJ2-1, the V gene TRBV5-1; no definite D call. V was cut by 4 bases and J by 3 bases, with 14 bases left in between. CDR1 and CDR2 from the germline V gene are SGHRS and YFSETQ. This CDR3 is 15 amino acids long.

Many counts were recorded for this clonotype. This CDR3 is CSARGLAGRGEQFF. CDR3 coding DNA: TGCAGTGCCCGGGGACTAGCGGGACGGGGTGAGCAGTTCTTC. The chain is built from TRBV29-1 and TRBJ2-1; 13 bases are shared with TRBD2. In germline, CDR1 is SQVTM, CDR2 ANQGSEA. This CDR3 region has 14 residues.

At least ten counts were recorded for this clonotype. V is TRBV7-9 and J is TRBJ2-2; TRBD1 matches at 9 bases. Germline V gene data show CDR1 as SEHNR and CDR2 as FQNEAQ (reference sequence). Germline trimming cut 7 bases from V and 2 bases from J; bases unmatched to any gene: 5. CDR3 length: 15 residues. The CDR3 DNA is TGTGCCAGCACTCGGACAGGGGACAACACCGGGGAGCTGTTTTTT. Residues: CASTRTGDNTGELFF.

The table lists this clonotype with many counts. V gene TRBV12-3 or TRBV12-4 combines with J gene TRBJ1-4; D possibly corresponds to TRBD1 (5 bases). V was shortened by 7 bases and J by 8 bases, with 14 bases between the two germline ends. The CDR3 length is 13 residues. The CDR3, as DNA: TGTGCCAGCACCGTCCAGACAGACGAAAAACTGTTTTTT. Translating gives CASTVQTDEKLFF.

This clonotype was detected ten times or more. The chain couples TRBV12-3 or TRBV12-4 to TRBJ2-1, with 13 bases matching TRBD2. V shed 8 bases, J shed 3 bases, and the junction held 10 bases outside the gene matches. The CDR3 is 17 amino acids. CDR3: CASPQPGTSGNYNEQFF. Written as DNA, the CDR3 is TGTGCCAGCCCTCAACCCGGGACTAGCGGGAACTACAATGAGCAGTTCTTC.

This clonotype was detected ten times or more. The CDR3, as DNA: TGTGCCAGCAGCCCCGGTGTAGGCAGGAACACTGAAGCTTTCTTT. It translates to CASSPGVGRNTEAFF. This chain uses TRBV5-5 with TRBJ1-1; no firm D call. CDR1 SGHKS and CDR2 YYEKEE come from the germline V gene (reference sequence). With 4 bases removed from V and 1 base from J, the gap between germline ends came to 14 bases. The CDR3 totals 15 residues.

This clonotype was observed at least ten times. The junction does not match germline at one end; this may be a read error. The chain carries TRBV4-2 and TRBJ1-1; D remains unclear. The germline gives CDR1 LGHNA, CDR2 YNFKEQ. This CDR3 comprises 14 residues. DNA for the CDR3: TGTGCCAGCACCCAAGGACGGTTGAACACTGAAGCTTTCTTT. It yields the protein CASTQGRLNTEAFF.

There are a few counts of this clonotype. V is TRBV7-8 and J is TRBJ2-1; perhaps TRBD2 as D (5 bases). The V and J ends lost 3 bases and 8 bases respectively, with 8 bases between them. Germline V CDR1 and CDR2: SGHVS, FQNEAQ. This CDR3 contains 12 residues. This CDR3 reads CASSLGSDEQFF. The CDR3 region has the DNA TGTGCCAGCAGCTTGGGGAGCGATGAGCAGTTCTTC.

This clonotype was picked up a small number of times. The chain joins TRBV29-1 to TRBJ2-5; D unclear. The CDR3 consists of 14 residues. Per germline, CDR1 SQVTM and CDR2 ANQGSEA. Trimming removed 2 bases from V and 7 bases from J, with 17 bases in between. CDR3 in DNA: TGCAGCGTTGAATCCGCGGATGACACGGTGACCCAGTACTTC. This sequence encodes CSVESADDTVTQYF.

This rearrangement joins TRBV10-1 to TRBJ2-2, with D possibly being TRBD1 (6 bases). In germline, CDR1 is WNHNN, CDR2 SYGVQD (reference sequence). Trimming took 6 bases from V and 6 from J, leaving 8 bases between them. The CDR3 consists of 12 residues. CDR3 coding DNA: TGCGCCAGCAGGGACAGCGCCGGGGAGCTGTTTTTT. Amino acids: CASRDSAGELFF.

Only a few counts were recorded for this clonotype. The V and J genes are TRBV7-6 and TRBJ1-6; D ambiguous. Germline V gives CDR1 SGHVS, CDR2 FNYEAQ. The CDR3 spans 15 residues. V lost 1 base, J lost 4 bases, and 8 bases lay in between. In DNA form, the CDR3 reads TGTGCCAGCAGCTTAGATACAGTTTATAATTCACCCCTCCACTTT. Protein: CASSLDTVYNSPLHF.

This clonotype has more than one count but fewer than ten. This rearrangement joins TRBV18 to TRBJ2-3, with 11 positions matching TRBD2. Germline V CDR1 and CDR2: KGHSH, LQKENI. J lost 8 bases, V lost 3 bases, and 7 bases had no gene match. The CDR3 is 15 residues long. The CDR3: CASSPTSGALSTQYF. The DNA for the CDR3 is TGTGCCAGCTCACCGACTAGCGGGGCCTTATCTACGCAGTATTTT.

This clonotype came up a few times. This sequence joins TRBV7-6 and TRBJ2-7, with 12 bases that match TRBD1. In germline, CDR1 is SGHVS, CDR2 FNYEAQ. V shed 1 base, J shed 7 bases, and the junction held 11 bases outside the gene matches. The CDR3 totals 17 residues. This chain's CDR3 is CASSLGPPGQGAGEQYF. In DNA, the CDR3 is TGTGCCAGCAGCTTAGGGCCCCCGGGACAGGGGGCAGGTGAGCAGTACTTC.

This clonotype was detected ten times or more. The rearrangement uses TRBV10-2 and TRBJ1-1; D unresolved. Trimming removed 3 bases from V and 5 bases from J, with 13 bases in between. CDR1 is WSHSY, CDR2 SAAADI, per germline. The CDR3 spans 14 residues. The CDR3 DNA reads as TGCGCCAGCAGTGAAATTGCTTTCGGAACTGAAGCTTTCTTT. It specifies CASSEIAFGTEAFF.

Ten or more counts support this clonotype. The chain carries TRBV7-9 and TRBJ2-2; D perhaps matches TRBD2 (5 bases). Deletions cut 9 bases from V and 0 bases from J, with 11 bases between. CDR1 and CDR2 from the germline V gene are SEHNR and FQNEAQ (reference sequence). The CDR3 has 14 amino acids. For the CDR3, the DNA is TGTGCCAGTCACGGGATCACGAACACCGGGGAGCTGTTTTTT. This codes for CASHGITNTGELFF.

This clonotype was picked up many times. The chain carries TRBV9 and TRBJ2-2; the D gene is possibly TRBD2 (5 bases). Germline V gene data show CDR1 as SGDLS and CDR2 as YYNGEE. CDR3 length: 14 amino acids. Trimming removed 0 bases from V and 7 bases from J, with 10 bases in between. CDR3 sequence: CASSVEVAGGELFF. In DNA form, the CDR3 reads TGTGCCAGCAGCGTAGAGGTGGCGGGCGGGGAGCTGTTTTTT.

This clonotype was seen at least ten times. The rearrangement joins TRBV7-9 to TRBJ2-2; no clear D gene. The germline CDR1 and CDR2 sequences are SEHNR and FQNEAQ (reference sequence). The CDR3 extends over 14 amino acids. The V and J ends lost 5 bases and 8 bases respectively, with 15 bases between them. The CDR3 sequence is CASSPPLAPGELFF. CDR3 bases: TGTGCCAGCAGCCCTCCTCTTGCGCCTGGGGAGCTGTTTTTT.

This clonotype was counted many times. The chain uses TRBV7-2 and TRBJ1-5; 11 nucleotides agree with TRBD1. The CDR3 extends over 18 amino acids. V lost 5 bases and J lost 2; bases outside the gene matches: 11. Germline V gene data show CDR1 as SGHTA and CDR2 as FQGNSA. CDR3 coding DNA: TGTGCCAGCAGCCCAATGGGACAGGGGGTTTGGGGCAATCAGCCCCAGCATTTT. Residues: CASSPMGQGVWGNQPQHF.

A word on this clonotype: This sequence may be a read error, since a much larger clone differs from it by one base. Because the CDR3 is missing its conserved closing phenylalanine or tryptophan, this is likely a read error. This chain's CDR3 is CASSLNEDTQYY. CDR3 nucleotide sequence: TGTGCCAGCAGCTTAAACGAAGATACGCAGTATTAT. The genes are TRBV11-2 and TRBJ2-3; D unresolved. Per the germline V gene, CDR1 is SGHAT and CDR2 is FQNNGV. V was trimmed by 2 bases and J by 5 bases, leaving 5 bases between them. The CDR3 contains 12 residues.

This clonotype has a count of ten or more. The chain has TRBV7-8 and TRBJ1-2, with a possible D match to TRBD1 (5 bases). Germline-derived CDR1 and CDR2 are SGHVS and FQNEAQ. The CDR3 totals 14 residues. V shed 1 base and J shed 6 bases, with 12 bases lying between them. The CDR3 DNA reads as TGTGCCAGCAGCTTAGGATGGCGGGGGGATGGCTACACCTTC. Its protein product is CASSLGWRGDGYTF.

This chain links TRBV7-9 with TRBJ1-1; no clear D gene. V lost 3 bases to trimming and J lost 0 bases, with 8 bases between them. CDR1 is SEHNR and CDR2 is FQNEAQ in the germline V gene (reference sequence). This CDR3 comprises 14 residues. The CDR3 DNA is TGTGCCAGCAGCTTCAATACGGTGAACACTGAAGCTTTCTTT. It codes for CASSFNTVNTEAFF.

Many counts were recorded for this clonotype. This chain links TRBV30 with TRBJ2-5; no reliable D call. The V gene's germline CDR1 is GTSNPN and CDR2 SVGIG (reference sequence). V lost 0 bases, J lost 3 bases, and 11 bases lay in between. The CDR3 length is 14 residues. CDR3: CAWSVLGSEETQYF. The CDR3 nucleotides are TGTGCCTGGAGTGTACTGGGTTCTGAAGAGACCCAGTACTTC.

This chain links TRBV7-2 with TRBJ2-1, with 8 bases lining up with TRBD1. Germline CDR1 and CDR2: SGHTA and FQGNSA. The CDR3 length is 15 residues. V dropped 4 bases and J dropped 1; count of bases not matched to a gene: 3. CDR3 DNA: TGTGCCAGCAGCTCGAGGACAGGGTCCTACAATGAGCAGTTCTTC. Protein: CASSSRTGSYNEQFF.

This clonotype was counted a few times. The CDR3 DNA reads TGTGCCTGGAGCCGTATGGGGGTTAGCAATCAGCCCCAGCATTTT. Protein product: CAWSRMGVSNQPQHF. The V call is TRBV30, the J call TRBJ1-5; D perhaps matches TRBD1 (5 bases). Germline V CDR1 and CDR2: GTSNPN, SVGIG (reference sequence). V was cut by 3 bases and J by 0 bases, with 12 bases left in between. The CDR3 is 15 amino acids.

The sample holds many counts of this clonotype. This sequence joins TRBV6-1 and TRBJ1-5, with TRBD1 as a possible D gene (5 bases). CDR3 size: 16 residues. Germline assignment: CDR1 MNHNS and CDR2 SASEGT. Trimming stripped 2 bases from V and 4 bases from J, with 15 bases between. The CDR3 sequence: CASSESSPGVNQPQHF. The DNA of the CDR3 is TGTGCCAGCAGTGAAAGTAGCCCGGGGGTTAATCAGCCCCAGCATTTT.

This clonotype has ten or more counts. A read error may account for a junction end that differs from germline. This chain connects TRBV7-7 to TRBJ2-3, with TRBD2 as a possible D gene (6 bases). The CDR3 sequence is 15 residues long. Per the germline V gene, CDR1 is SSHAT and CDR2 is FNYEAQ (reference sequence). CDR3 region: CASSLGLSSTDTQYF. The CDR3 DNA is TGTGCTAGCAGCTTAGGACTATCTAGCACAGATACGCAGTATTTT.

This clonotype was seen at least ten times. V and J are TRBV27 and TRBJ1-6, with TRBD1 as a possible D gene (5 bases). This CDR3 is built from 15 residues. V lost 0 bases to trimming and J lost 14 bases, with 17 bases between them. Germline assignment: CDR1 MNHEY and CDR2 SMNVEV (reference sequence). CDR3 bases: TGTGCCAGCAGTTTATCGGGGCAGGGTGGCTTGGCCCTCCACTTT. This codes for CASSLSGQGGLALHF.

This clonotype has a count of ten or more. The chain combines TRBV7-3 with TRBJ2-3, with 8 nucleotides matching TRBD2. This CDR3 contains 15 residues. The germline gives CDR1 SGHTA, CDR2 FQGTGA. V lost 5 bases to trimming and J lost 2 bases; unmatched junction nucleotides: 6. The chain's CDR3 is CASSLIAGLTDTQYF. The CDR3 DNA sequence: TGTGCCAGCAGCCTAATAGCGGGACTCACAGATACGCAGTATTTT.

This clonotype was observed many times. This chain connects TRBV29-1 to TRBJ1-1, with TRBD1 as a possible D gene (6 bases). CDR1 is SQVTM and CDR2 is ANQGSEA in the germline V gene. The CDR3 has 14 residues. Deletions cut 0 bases from V and 0 bases from J, with 8 bases between. The CDR3 region has the DNA TGCAGCGTTGAAGAGACAGGACTGAACACTGAAGCTTTCTTT. It yields the protein CSVEETGLNTEAFF.

This clonotype was recorded many times. V is TRBV3-1 and J is TRBJ2-1, with 9 bases matching TRBD1. CDR1 is LGHDT and CDR2 is YNNKEL in the germline V gene (reference sequence). The CDR3 sequence is 15 residues long. V gave up 5 bases and J gave up 8 bases; unmatched junction bases: 10. The CDR3: CASSATGTGRYEQFF. The CDR3 DNA is TGTGCCAGCAGCGCTACCGGGACAGGGAGGTATGAGCAGTTCTTC.

The V gene is TRBV12-3 or TRBV12-4, the J gene TRBJ2-1; D unclear. V was pared by 4 bases and J by 8 bases, with 6 bases between. This CDR3 region has 11 residues. The CDR3 loop reads CASSSSYEQFF. The CDR3 nucleotides read TGTGCCAGCAGTTCCAGCTATGAGCAGTTCTTC.